The 17 T cell receptor beta chains below all came from one sample that was sequenced in a study of T cell repertoires in cytomegalovirus infection. TCRdb processed the reads anew with MiXCR; each CDR3 protein has one entry. The data contain about 530,000 distinct CDR3 sequences, about 25% of them singletons. The sample consisted of PBMCs. These receptors were collected from a human donor in good health (CMV status not recorded). Some clones in this sample may be carry-over from other donors' samples.

This clonotype was picked up one time. This chain uses TRBV5-1 with TRBJ1-1; 8 bases are shared with TRBD1. V was clipped by 8 bases and J by 6 bases; unmatched bases: 9. The CDR3 consists of 13 residues. Germline lookup yields CDR1 SGHRS and CDR2 YFSETQ. The DNA for the CDR3 is TGCGCCAGTCAGACAGGGGACATCGCTGAAGCTTTCTTT. This translates into CASQTGDIAEAFF.

V gene TRBV19 combines with J gene TRBJ1-2; 10 bases map to TRBD1. This CDR3 comprises 13 residues. CDR1 LNHDA and CDR2 SQIVND come from the germline V gene (reference sequence). The V gene end was trimmed by 7 bases and the J gene end by 8 bases; junction bases not matched to a gene: 7. The CDR3 sequence is CASKDRGLLGYTF. CDR3 nucleotide sequence: TGTGCCAGTAAAGACAGGGGGCTCCTCGGCTACACCTTC.

The chain combines TRBV5-6 with TRBJ2-1; no clear D gene. Germline V gene lookup returns CDR1 SGHDT and CDR2 YYEEEE. The CDR3 is made up of 16 amino acids. V was shortened by 1 base and J by 0 bases, with 11 bases between the two germline ends. CDR3: CASSLSWATSYNEQFF. The CDR3 DNA reads as TGTGCCAGCAGCTTGTCTTGGGCGACCTCCTACAATGAGCAGTTCTTC.

This clonotype was counted many times. V usage is TRBV7-2 and J usage is TRBJ2-3, with TRBD2 as a possible D gene (6 bases). This CDR3 region has 16 residues. CDR1 and CDR2 from the germline V gene are SGHTA and FQGNSA. Trimming pared 1 base from V and 3 bases from J, leaving 14 bases between. Here the CDR3 reads CASSLGWSRGTDTQYF. The CDR3 DNA reads as TGTGCCAGCAGCTTAGGGTGGTCGCGGGGTACAGATACGCAGTATTTT. Based on the CDR3 plus reference TRBV7-2 and TRBJ2-3, the full variable domain is GAGVSQSPSNKVTEKGKDVELRCDPISGHTALYWYRQSLGQGLEFLIYFQGNSAPDKSGLPSDRFSAERTGGSVSTLTIQRTQQEDSAVYLCASSLGWSRGTDTQYFGPGTRLTVL.

V is TRBV4-1 and J is TRBJ2-5; D unresolved. This CDR3 is built from 16 residues. V lost 1 base, J lost 2 bases, and 14 bases lay in between. Germline loops: CDR1 MGHRA, CDR2 YSYEKL. The CDR3 reads CASSQGSTPGQETQYF. Here the CDR3 DNA reads TGCGCCAGCAGCCAAGGGAGTACCCCCGGTCAAGAGACCCAGTACTTC.

The chain joins TRBV7-8 to TRBJ2-2, with a tentative D call TRBD2 (6 bases). The germline gives CDR1 SGHVS, CDR2 FQNEAQ. The CDR3 covers 12 residues. The V gene lost 6 bases and the J gene lost 7 bases, with 9 bases spanning the gap. The CDR3 DNA follows: TGTGCCAGCAGATTGGAGGGCGGGGAGCTGTTTTTT. Amino acid sequence: CASRLEGGELFF.

This clonotype was observed a few times. V usage is TRBV20-1 and J usage is TRBJ1-1; no firm D call. The CDR3 runs 13 residues. CDR1 is DFQATT and CDR2 is SNEGSKA in the germline V gene (reference sequence). The V and J ends lost 2 bases and 1 base respectively, with 8 bases between them. CDR3 coding DNA: TGCAGTGCTAGAAGGTCCGAGAACACTGAAGCTTTCTTT. It is translated as CSARRSENTEAFF.

The chain couples TRBV7-9 to TRBJ2-3; perhaps D is TRBD1 or TRBD2 (6 bases each). The germline V and J ends were trimmed by 1 base and 4 bases, with 27 bases remaining between them. Germline lookup yields CDR1 SEHNR and CDR2 FQNEAQ (reference sequence). The CDR3 runs 20 residues. The CDR3: CASSLVLGGVGRTPPDTQYF. CDR3 sequence (DNA): TGTGCCAGCAGCTTAGTTCTAGGGGGTGTCGGGAGAACGCCCCCAGATACGCAGTATTTT.

This clonotype was observed at least ten times. The V call is TRBV11-2, the J call TRBJ1-1; D may be TRBD1 (5 bases). Per the germline V gene, CDR1 is SGHAT and CDR2 is FQNNGV. V lost 1 base and J 1 base, leaving 7 bases between the germline ends. This CDR3 contains 14 residues. Here the CDR3 reads CASSLGRGNTEAFF. As DNA, the CDR3 is TGTGCCAGCAGCTTAGGAAGGGGGAACACTGAAGCTTTCTTT.

Only a few counts were recorded for this clonotype. This chain joins TRBV7-2 and TRBJ2-1, with TRBD2 matching 11 bases. V lost 5 bases to trimming and J lost 4 bases; unmatched junction nucleotides: 7. Germline CDR1 is SGHTA and CDR2 is FQGNSA. The CDR3 consists of 16 residues. The CDR3 nucleotides are TGTGCCAGCAGCCCCAGACTAGCGGGATATTACAATGAGCAGTTCTTC. This codes for CASSPRLAGYYNEQFF.

In this sample, this clonotype turned up a few times. J is TRBJ2-1 and V is TRBV29-1; D might be TRBD2 (7 bases). V shed 5 bases and J shed 3 bases, with 11 bases lying between them. Per germline, CDR1 SQVTM and CDR2 ANQGSEA. This CDR3 spans 13 amino acids. CDR3 coding DNA: TGCAGCGTTCCCGGGGGGCACTACAATGAGCAGTTCTTC. Translated, it gives CSVPGGHYNEQFF.

This clonotype was observed a handful of times. V usage is TRBV4-2 and J usage is TRBJ2-1; 7 bases align to TRBD1. Trimming at V came to 1 base and at J to 4 bases, leaving 7 bases not matched to a gene. The V gene's germline CDR1 is LGHNA and CDR2 YNFKEQ. The CDR3 totals 16 residues. The CDR3 DNA is TGTGCCAGCAGCCAAGCAGGGGGAGCCATGTACAATGAGCAGTTCTTC. Amino acids: CASSQAGGAMYNEQFF.

This clonotype appeared many times. V is TRBV7-2 and J is TRBJ1-1; possibly TRBD1 for D (5 bases). Germline V lookup: CDR1 SGHTA, CDR2 FQGNSA. The CDR3 consists of 14 residues. Trimming cost V 2 bases and J 4 bases, with 11 bases left between them. CDR3 sequence reads: CASSLKTGTTEAFF. DNA for the CDR3: TGTGCCAGCAGCTTAAAGACGGGGACCACTGAAGCTTTCTTT. Complete variable domain (other parts from reference TRBV7-2 and TRBJ1-1): GAGVSQSPSNKVTEKGKDVELRCDPISGHTALYWYRQSLGQGLEFLIYFQGNSAPDKSGLPSDRFSAERTGGSVSTLTIQRTQQEDSAVYLCASSLKTGTTEAFFGQGTRLTVV.

The rearrangement uses TRBV7-2 and TRBJ1-4; D perhaps matches TRBD1 (5 bases). This CDR3 comprises 13 residues. Germline V CDR1 and CDR2: SGHTA, FQGNSA. V lost 5 bases, J lost 10 bases, and 14 bases lay in between. The CDR3, as DNA: TGTGCCAGCAGCCAAGCGGGGCACCCAAAACTGTTTTTT. Its translation is CASSQAGHPKLFF.

This clonotype was seen at least ten times. The DNA for the CDR3 is TGTGCCAGCAGCTTAGGGGAGCGGGAGACCCAGTACTTC. It yields the protein CASSLGERETQYF. This sequence joins TRBV7-8 and TRBJ2-5; D might be TRBD2 (5 bases). The germline V gene has CDR1 SGHVS and CDR2 FQNEAQ. The CDR3 length is 13 residues. The germline V and J ends were trimmed by 1 base and 5 bases, with 8 bases remaining between them.

The chain recombines TRBV5-1 with TRBJ2-1; D not resolved. CDR1 is SGHRS and CDR2 is YFSETQ in the germline V gene. The CDR3 extends over 15 amino acids. V shed 7 bases and J shed 0 bases, with 14 bases lying between them. CDR3 region: CASHPYPSSYNEQFF. CDR3 nucleotides: TGCGCCAGCCACCCGTATCCTAGCTCCTACAATGAGCAGTTCTTC.

The chain employs TRBV20-1 and TRBJ2-5; D is uncertain. The CDR3 is 13 amino acids. In germline, CDR1 is DFQATT, CDR2 SNEGSKA (reference sequence). The germline V and J ends were trimmed by 0 bases and 5 bases, with 10 bases remaining between them. The CDR3 DNA reads as TGCAGTGCTAGAGATGGTAGGGTGGAGACCCAGTACTTC. Protein product: CSARDGRVETQYF.